Following are 30 T cell receptor beta chains from one sample sequenced in a study of human T cells and chemical hapten exposure. Sample time point: patch test 2, 6 weeks after DPC sensitization. Specified treatment: therapeutic diphenylcyclopropenone sensitization with weekly scalp DPC. A single record per CDR3 protein comes from TCRdb applying MiXCR to the RACE reads. This table holds tens of thousands of distinct CDR3 sequences, 8.5% to 12% found once. This specimen was whole blood, taken in connection with sensitization to the hapten diphenylcyclopropenone (DPC). The receptors were sampled from a woman between 45 and 65 years old with alopecia areata. Some clones in this sample may be carry-over from other donors' samples.

The CDR3 protein is CASSLLAGFSYNEQFF. In DNA, the CDR3 is TGTGCCAGCAGCCTATTAGCGGGATTCTCCTACAATGAGCAGTTCTTC. The rearrangement uses TRBV28 and TRBJ2-1; TRBD2 agrees at 8 bases. CDR1 and CDR2 (germline): MDHEN, SYDVKM. V lost 6 bases to trimming and J lost 0 bases; unmatched junction nucleotides: 7. The CDR3 length is 16 residues. The full variable domain, with the rest looked up from reference TRBV28 and TRBJ2-1, is DVKVTQSSRYLVKRTGEKVFLECVQDMDHENMFWYRQDPGLGLRLIYFSYDVKMKEKGDIPEGYSVSREKKERFSLILESASTNQTSMYLCASSLLAGFSYNEQFFGPGTRLTVL.

This clonotype was counted between two and nine times. The chain is built from TRBV20-1 and TRBJ2-2, with D perhaps given as TRBD1 or TRBD2 (5 bases each). The CDR3 has 15 amino acids. Germline CDR1 reads DFQATT; CDR2 reads SNEGSKA (reference sequence). Deletions cut 0 bases from V and 5 bases from J, with 13 bases between. For the CDR3, the DNA is TGCAGTGCTAGAGATACGGGGAAGGGGACCGGGGAGCTGTTTTTT. Its protein is CSARDTGKGTGELFF.

The chain carries TRBV10-1 and TRBJ2-2; 12 bases agree with TRBD2. Germline V gives CDR1 WNHNN, CDR2 SYGVQD (reference sequence). The CDR3 is made up of 14 amino acids. The V and J ends lost 9 bases and 5 bases, in that order; junction bases with no gene match: 4. CDR3 nucleotides: TGCGCCAGTTTACTAGCGGGAGGAACCGGGGAGCTGTTTTTT. Protein product: CASLLAGGTGELFF.

This clonotype has only a few counts. The gene calls are TRBV7-2 and TRBJ1-5; D gene ambiguous. The CDR3 is 13 residues long. Germline values: CDR1 SGHTA, CDR2 FQGNSA. V was clipped by 4 bases and J by 4 bases, with 8 bases between them. The chain's CDR3 is CASSSDGNQPQHF. In nucleotides, the CDR3 is TGTGCCAGCAGCTCGGACGGAAATCAGCCCCAGCATTTT.

The V gene is TRBV7-9, the J gene TRBJ1-3; weak D call: TRBD1 (6 bases). The germline V gene has CDR1 SEHNR and CDR2 FQNEAQ (reference sequence). CDR3 length equals 13 residues. V was clipped by 4 bases and J by 8 bases, with 12 bases between them. The CDR3: CASSSTGGDTIYF. The CDR3 DNA sequence: TGTGCCAGCAGCTCGACAGGCGGAGACACCATATATTTT.

The chain joins TRBV20-1 to TRBJ2-5; the D gene is possibly TRBD2 (5 bases). V was shortened by 0 bases and J by 3 bases, with 11 bases between the two germline ends. Germline CDR1 DFQATT, CDR2 SNEGSKA (reference sequence). The length of the CDR3 is 14 residues. The CDR3 is CSARDPVGKETQYF. CDR3 coding DNA: TGCAGTGCTAGAGATCCGGTCGGGAAAGAGACCCAGTACTTC.

The chain has TRBV12-3 or TRBV12-4 and TRBJ1-2; no clear D. There are 12 residues in the CDR3. V was trimmed by 1 base and J by 7 bases, leaving 7 bases between them. CDR3 protein: CASSLVPGGYTF. The CDR3 bases are TGTGCCAGCAGTTTAGTTCCTGGTGGCTACACCTTC.

The chain joins TRBV5-1 to TRBJ2-1; D not certain. This CDR3 is built from 15 residues. The germline gives CDR1 SGHRS, CDR2 YFSETQ. Trimming took off 0 bases at V and 4 bases at J, with 11 bases between the two ends. Written as DNA, the CDR3 is TGCGCCAGCAGCTTGGGTCAGTGTGATTACAATGAGCAGTTCTTC. Protein product: CASSLGQCDYNEQFF.

This clonotype was counted only a few times. The chain has TRBV28 and TRBJ2-3; D gene ambiguous. Looked up from germline, CDR1 is MDHEN and CDR2 is SYDVKM. This CDR3 region has 12 residues. Trimming shortened V by 4 bases and J by 4 bases, and 6 bases separated the two germline ends. The CDR3 region has the DNA TGTGCCAGCAGTTATGGTTCAGATACGCAGTATTTT. This sequence encodes CASSYGSDTQYF.

This chain joins TRBV4-1 and TRBJ2-3; no reliable D call. This CDR3 is 12 amino acids long. Germline assignment: CDR1 MGHRA and CDR2 YSYEKL. V was cut by 1 base and J by 5 bases, with 4 bases left in between. DNA of the CDR3: TGCGCCAGCAGCCAAGCGGGAGATACGCAGTATTTT. Translation gives CASSQAGDTQYF.

The sample holds many counts of this clonotype. The J gene is TRBJ2-7, the V gene TRBV11-2, with 7 bases matching TRBD1. The germline V gene has CDR1 SGHAT and CDR2 FQNNGV. V gave up 5 bases and J gave up 1 base; unmatched junction bases: 8. The CDR3 has 15 amino acids. CDR3 in amino acids: CASSPSTGMSYEQYF. In nucleotides, the CDR3 is TGTGCCAGCAGCCCTTCGACAGGGATGTCCTACGAGCAGTACTTC.

This clonotype occurred a few times. The chain has TRBV7-9 and TRBJ2-1; 8 nucleotides agree with TRBD2. V dropped 5 bases and J dropped 3; count of bases not matched to a gene: 9. Germline V gene lookup returns CDR1 SEHNR and CDR2 FQNEAQ (reference sequence). This CDR3 has 16 amino acids. The DNA of the CDR3 is TGTGCCAGCAGCGCGAAACTAGCGGTAGACTACAATGAGCAGTTCTTC. Protein: CASSAKLAVDYNEQFF.

This clonotype was picked up many times. The CDR3 loop is CASSSRTSGRSAKNIQYF. CDR3 bases: TGTGCCAGCAGCTCCCGGACTAGCGGGAGGTCAGCCAAAAACATTCAGTACTTC. The chain combines TRBV7-8 with TRBJ2-4, with 14 positions matching TRBD2. Germline trimming cut 4 bases from V and 0 bases from J; bases unmatched to any gene: 5. The CDR3 has 18 amino acids. Germline V gives CDR1 SGHVS, CDR2 FQNEAQ.

This clonotype was counted ten times or more. The rearrangement joins TRBV18 to TRBJ2-7; D unresolved. Germline V gene lookup returns CDR1 KGHSH and CDR2 LQKENI. The CDR3 has 14 amino acids. V was pared by 3 bases and J by 0 bases, with 9 bases between. The CDR3 reads CASSPAGTSYEQYF. DNA for the CDR3: TGTGCCAGCTCACCGGCAGGTACCTCCTACGAGCAGTACTTC.

This clonotype was detected many times. V usage is TRBV11-3 and J usage is TRBJ2-1, with 7 bases matching TRBD2. J lost 8 bases, V lost 3 bases, and 4 bases had no gene match. CDR1 SGHNT and CDR2 YENEEA come from the germline V gene. This CDR3 region has 13 residues. In DNA form, the CDR3 reads TGTGCCAGCAGCTTTAGTGGGGGGGATGAGCAGTTCTTC. Its translation: CASSFSGGDEQFF.

The rearrangement joins TRBV5-5 to TRBJ1-1; D ambiguous. The CDR3 runs 11 residues. V was shortened by 7 bases and J by 5 bases, with 9 bases between the two germline ends. The V gene's germline CDR1 is SGHKS and CDR2 YYEKEE (reference sequence). The CDR3 spells CASHLGTEAFF. CDR3 bases: TGTGCCAGCCACTTGGGGACTGAAGCTTTCTTT.

The chain has TRBV30 and TRBJ1-1, with a weak D call TRBD1 (5 bases). This CDR3 region has 12 residues. V gave up 7 bases and J gave up 8 bases, with 17 bases separating them. Germline CDR1 reads GTSNPN; CDR2 reads SVGIG (reference sequence). This CDR3 reads CALDPRGSEAFF. The CDR3 DNA reads as TGTGCCTTGGACCCGCGGGGGTCAGAAGCTTTCTTT.

A few counts support this clonotype. This chain joins TRBV29-1 and TRBJ1-3; D uncertain. Per the germline V gene, CDR1 is SQVTM and CDR2 is ANQGSEA. CDR3 length: 12 residues. The V end was cut by 3 bases, the J end by 0 bases, with 3 bases between. CDR3 residues: CSVDSSGNTIYF. The CDR3 nucleotides read TGCAGCGTTGACAGCTCTGGAAACACCATATATTTT.

This clonotype appeared many times. This chain uses TRBV7-8 with TRBJ1-5; 7 nucleotides agree with TRBD1. The CDR3 has 13 residues. V lost 9 bases and J lost 4; bases outside the gene matches: 6. Germline lookup yields CDR1 SGHVS and CDR2 FQNEAQ. The chain's CDR3 is CASSQDRNQPQHF. CDR3 in DNA: TGTGCCAGTAGCCAGGACAGGAATCAGCCCCAGCATTTT. Using reference TRBV7-8 and TRBJ1-5 for the parts outside the CDR3, the full variable domain is GAGVSQSPRYKVAKRGQDVALRCDPISGHVSLFWYQQALGQGPEFLTYFQNEAQLDKSGLPSDRFFAERPEGSVSTLKIQRTQQEDSAVYLCASSQDRNQPQHFGDGTRLSIL.

V gene TRBV6-5 combines with J gene TRBJ2-1; 9 nucleotides agree with TRBD1. V was pared by 5 bases and J by 6 bases, with 2 bases of the junction left unmatched. This CDR3 has 13 residues. Looked up from germline, CDR1 is MNHEY and CDR2 is SVGAGI. The CDR3 nucleotides are TGTGCCAGCAGTAGGGACAGGGTCAATGAGCAGTTCTTC. This codes for CASSRDRVNEQFF.

This clonotype was detected ten times or more. The chain links TRBV10-3 to TRBJ2-1; D is possibly TRBD2 (5 bases). The CDR3 has 11 amino acids. Germline V gives CDR1 ENHRY, CDR2 SYGVKD. V was cut by 5 bases and J by 7 bases, with 6 bases left in between. CDR3 nucleotides: TGTGCCATCAGTCCGGGGAATGAGCAGTTCTTC. It codes for CAISPGNEQFF.

The J gene is TRBJ2-3, the V gene TRBV28; 8 bases are shared with TRBD1. V lost 3 bases and J lost 0; bases outside the gene matches: 5. Germline values: CDR1 MDHEN, CDR2 SYDVKM. CDR3 length equals 16 residues. CDR3 region: CASSLAGGPSTDTQYF. DNA for the CDR3: TGTGCCAGCAGTTTGGCAGGGGGCCCTAGCACAGATACGCAGTATTTT. Full variable domain (missing parts from reference TRBV28 and TRBJ2-3): DVKVTQSSRYLVKRTGEKVFLECVQDMDHENMFWYRQDPGLGLRLIYFSYDVKMKEKGDIPEGYSVSREKKERFSLILESASTNQTSMYLCASSLAGGPSTDTQYFGPGTRLTVL.

V and J are TRBV20-1 and TRBJ2-3; 10 nucleotides agree with TRBD2. The CDR3 is 16 residues long. Looked up from germline, CDR1 is DFQATT and CDR2 is SNEGSKA (reference sequence). The trim removed 5 bases at V and 0 bases at J, leaving 8 bases unmatched. The chain's CDR3 is CSASPGLAASTDTQYF. The CDR3 DNA follows: TGCAGTGCTTCACCAGGACTAGCGGCTAGCACAGATACGCAGTATTTT.

J is TRBJ2-2 and V is TRBV2; D gene ambiguous. V gave up 6 bases and J gave up 1 base, with 3 bases separating them. Looked up from germline, CDR1 is SNHLY and CDR2 is FYNNEI. This CDR3 contains 12 residues. The CDR3, as DNA: TGTGCCAGCAGGGAGAACACCGGGGAGCTGTTTTTT. It translates to CASRENTGELFF.

CDR3 bases: TGTGCCAGCAGCGCGGGACTAGCGGGAGTGGGGGGCAATGAGCAGTTCTTC. It translates to CASSAGLAGVGGNEQFF. The V gene is TRBV21-1, the J gene TRBJ2-1; no check of the table's D call, TRBD2, against the DNA was made. TRBV21-1 is designated a pseudogene. CDR3 size: 17 residues.

This clonotype was counted between two and nine times. The chain uses TRBV5-1 and TRBJ2-3; 11 bases agree with TRBD2. The CDR3 spans 16 residues. The junction had 10 bases not matched to a gene; V was cut back by 5 bases and J by 5 bases. Germline V gene sequence: CDR1 SGHRS, CDR2 YFSETQ. The CDR3 reads CASSQGLAGGRDTQYF. CDR3 DNA sequence: TGCGCCAGCAGTCAGGGTTTAGCGGGAGGGCGAGATACGCAGTATTTT.

The chain has TRBV7-2 and TRBJ2-1; D is unclear. CDR3 length equals 12 residues. Trimming took off 2 bases at V and 9 bases at J, with 8 bases between the two ends. Per the germline V gene, CDR1 is SGHTA and CDR2 is FQGNSA. In DNA, the CDR3 is TGTGCCAGCAGCTTATCTAGAACTGAGCAGTTCTTC. The encoded protein is CASSLSRTEQFF.

This clonotype was detected only a few times. This rearrangement joins TRBV3-2 to TRBJ2-5. TRBV3-2 is a pseudogene segment. CDR3 size: 16 residues. The CDR3 region has the DNA TGTGCCAGCAGCCAAGATTTTGAAGCCTTCCAAGAGACCCAGTACTTC. Protein sequence: CASSQDFEAFQETQYF.

This clonotype came up many times. V gene TRBV5-8 combines with J gene TRBJ2-1; TRBD2 is a possible D gene (6 bases). Trimming removed 0 bases from V and 3 bases from J, with 10 bases in between. CDR1 is SGHTS and CDR2 is YDEGEE in the germline V gene. The CDR3 consists of 15 residues. The CDR3 here is CASSLGASDYNEQFF. The CDR3 coding sequence is TGTGCCAGCAGCTTGGGGGCTAGCGACTACAATGAGCAGTTCTTC.

This chain uses TRBV6-5 with TRBJ1-1, with 8 bases fitting TRBD1. Trimming removed 5 bases from V and 4 bases from J; junction bases left unmatched: 3. This CDR3 is 13 amino acids long. Germline lookup yields CDR1 MNHEY and CDR2 SVGAGI. The CDR3 nucleotides are TGTGCCAGCAGTAAACAGGGGGTCACTGAAGCTTTCTTT. This codes for CASSKQGVTEAFF.